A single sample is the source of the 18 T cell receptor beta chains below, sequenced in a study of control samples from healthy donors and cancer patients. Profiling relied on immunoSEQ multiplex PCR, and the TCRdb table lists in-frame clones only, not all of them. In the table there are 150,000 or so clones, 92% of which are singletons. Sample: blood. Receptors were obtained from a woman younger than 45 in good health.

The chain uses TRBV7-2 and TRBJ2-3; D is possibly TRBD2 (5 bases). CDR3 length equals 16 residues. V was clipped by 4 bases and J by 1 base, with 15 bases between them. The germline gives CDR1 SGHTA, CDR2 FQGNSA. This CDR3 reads CASSSRAVSGTDTQYF. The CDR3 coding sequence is TGTGCCAGCAGCTCGCGGGCTGTCTCAGGCACAGATACGCAGTATTTT.

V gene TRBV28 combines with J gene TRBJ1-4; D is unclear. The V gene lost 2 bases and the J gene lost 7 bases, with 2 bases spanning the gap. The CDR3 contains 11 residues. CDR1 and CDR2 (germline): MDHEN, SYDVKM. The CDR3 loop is CASSLLEKLFF. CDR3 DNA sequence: TGTGCCAGCAGTTTACTTGAAAAACTGTTTTTT. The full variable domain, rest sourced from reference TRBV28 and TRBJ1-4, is DVKVTQSSRYLVKRTGEKVFLECVQDMDHENMFWYRQDPGLGLRLIYFSYDVKMKEKGDIPEGYSVSREKKERFSLILESASTNQTSMYLCASSLLEKLFFGSGTQLSVL.

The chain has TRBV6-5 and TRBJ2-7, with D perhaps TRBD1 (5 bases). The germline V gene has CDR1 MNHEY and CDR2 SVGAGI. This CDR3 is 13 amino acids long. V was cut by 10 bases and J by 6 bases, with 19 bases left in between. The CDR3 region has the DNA TGTGCCACAGAACAGGTTCTCTTCTCCGAGCAGTACTTC. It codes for CATEQVLFSEQYF.

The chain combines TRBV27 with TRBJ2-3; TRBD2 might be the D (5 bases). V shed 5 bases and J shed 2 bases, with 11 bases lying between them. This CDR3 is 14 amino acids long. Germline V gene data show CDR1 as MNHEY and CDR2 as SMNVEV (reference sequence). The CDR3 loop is CASSPRRDTDTQYF. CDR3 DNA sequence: TGTGCCAGCAGTCCGCGTCGGGACACAGATACGCAGTATTTT.

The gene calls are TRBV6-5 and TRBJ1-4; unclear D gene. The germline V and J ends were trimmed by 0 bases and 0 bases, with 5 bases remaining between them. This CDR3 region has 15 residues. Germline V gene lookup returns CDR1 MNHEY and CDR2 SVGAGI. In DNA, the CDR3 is TGTGCCAGCAGTTACTCCCGGGCAACTAATGAAAAACTGTTTTTT. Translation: CASSYSRATNEKLFF.

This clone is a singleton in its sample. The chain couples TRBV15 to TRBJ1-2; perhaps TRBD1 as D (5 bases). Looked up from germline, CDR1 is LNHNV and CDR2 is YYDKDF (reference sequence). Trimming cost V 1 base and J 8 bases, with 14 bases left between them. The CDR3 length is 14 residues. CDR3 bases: TGTGCCACCAGCAGAGTACAAGGGACCTTGGGCTACACCTTC. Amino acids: CATSRVQGTLGYTF.

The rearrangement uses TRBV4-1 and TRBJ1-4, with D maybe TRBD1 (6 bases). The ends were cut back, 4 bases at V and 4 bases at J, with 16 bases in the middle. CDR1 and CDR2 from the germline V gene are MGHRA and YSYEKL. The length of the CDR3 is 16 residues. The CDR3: CASSRSPGAGNEKLFF. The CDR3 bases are TGCGCCAGCAGCCGCTCACCGGGGGCCGGTAATGAAAAACTGTTTTTT.

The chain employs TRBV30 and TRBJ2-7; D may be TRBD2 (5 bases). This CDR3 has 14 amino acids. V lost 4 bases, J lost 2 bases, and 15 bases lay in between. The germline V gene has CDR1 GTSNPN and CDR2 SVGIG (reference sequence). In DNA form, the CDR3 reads TGTGCCTGGACCACCGACGGGAAAGCCTACGAGCAGTACTTC. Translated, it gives CAWTTDGKAYEQYF.

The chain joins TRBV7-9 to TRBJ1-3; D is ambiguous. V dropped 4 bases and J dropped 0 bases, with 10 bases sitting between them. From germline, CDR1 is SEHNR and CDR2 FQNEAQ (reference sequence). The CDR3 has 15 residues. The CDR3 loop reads CASSSSTVSGNTIYF. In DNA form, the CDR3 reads TGTGCCAGCAGCTCATCGACGGTCTCTGGAAACACCATATATTTT.

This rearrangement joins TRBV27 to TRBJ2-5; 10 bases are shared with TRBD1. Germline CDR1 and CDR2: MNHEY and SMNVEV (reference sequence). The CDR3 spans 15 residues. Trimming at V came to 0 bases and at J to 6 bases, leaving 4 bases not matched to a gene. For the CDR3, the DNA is TGTGCCAGCAGTTTATCCCGGGACAGGGGAAAGACCCAGTACTTC. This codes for CASSLSRDRGKTQYF.

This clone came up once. The CDR3 here is CASSLDRGSQETQYF. CDR3 DNA sequence: TGTGCCAGCAGCTTGGACCGCGGGAGCCAAGAGACCCAGTACTTC. The rearrangement uses TRBV5-4 and TRBJ2-5; 7 bases align to TRBD2. This CDR3 has 15 residues. V lost 0 bases and J lost 1; bases outside the gene matches: 3. Germline V gene lookup returns CDR1 SGHNT and CDR2 YYREEE (reference sequence).

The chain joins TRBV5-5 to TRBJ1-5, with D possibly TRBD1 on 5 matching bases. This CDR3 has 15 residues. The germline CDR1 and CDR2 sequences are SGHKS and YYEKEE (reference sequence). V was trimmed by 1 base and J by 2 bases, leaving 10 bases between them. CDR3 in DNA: TGTGCCAGCAGCTTGACGGGGGGTGGCAATCAGCCCCAGCATTTT. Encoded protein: CASSLTGGGNQPQHF.

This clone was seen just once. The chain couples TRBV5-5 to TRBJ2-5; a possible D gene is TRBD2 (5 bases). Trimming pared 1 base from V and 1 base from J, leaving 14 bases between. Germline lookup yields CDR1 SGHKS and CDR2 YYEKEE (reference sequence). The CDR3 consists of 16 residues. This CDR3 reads CASSLSGSVFQETQYF. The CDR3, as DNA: TGTGCCAGCAGCTTGTCGGGGTCAGTCTTCCAAGAGACCCAGTACTTC.

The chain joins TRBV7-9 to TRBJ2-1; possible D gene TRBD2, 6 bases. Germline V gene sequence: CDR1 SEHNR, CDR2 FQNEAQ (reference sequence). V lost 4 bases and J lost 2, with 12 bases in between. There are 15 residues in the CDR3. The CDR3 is CASSSWGEAYNEQFF. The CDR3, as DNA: TGTGCCAGCAGCTCCTGGGGGGAGGCCTACAATGAGCAGTTCTTC. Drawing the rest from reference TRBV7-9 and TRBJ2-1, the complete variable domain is DTGVSQNPRHKITKRGQNVTFRCDPISEHNRLYWYRQTLGQGPEFLTYFQNEAQLEKSRLLSDRFSAERPKGSFSTLEIQRTEQGDSAMYLCASSSWGEAYNEQFFGPGTRLTVL.

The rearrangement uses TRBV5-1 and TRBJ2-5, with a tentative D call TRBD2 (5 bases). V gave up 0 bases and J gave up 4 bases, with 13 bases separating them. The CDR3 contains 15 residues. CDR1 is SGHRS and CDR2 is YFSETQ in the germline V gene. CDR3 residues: CASSLVSTEGETQYF. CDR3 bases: TGCGCCAGCAGCTTGGTCTCCACCGAGGGAGAGACCCAGTACTTC.

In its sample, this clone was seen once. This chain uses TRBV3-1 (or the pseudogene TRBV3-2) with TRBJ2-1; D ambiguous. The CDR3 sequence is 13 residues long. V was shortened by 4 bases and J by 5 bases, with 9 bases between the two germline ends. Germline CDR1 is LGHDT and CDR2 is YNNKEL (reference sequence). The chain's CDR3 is CASSPKFDNEQFF. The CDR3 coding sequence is TGTGCCAGCAGCCCCAAATTCGACAATGAGCAGTTCTTC.

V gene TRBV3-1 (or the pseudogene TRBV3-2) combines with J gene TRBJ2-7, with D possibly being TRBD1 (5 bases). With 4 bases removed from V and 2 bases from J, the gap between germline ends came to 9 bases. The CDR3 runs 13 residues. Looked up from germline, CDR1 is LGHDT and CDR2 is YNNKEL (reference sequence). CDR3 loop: CASSPGPTYEQYF. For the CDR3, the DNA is TGTGCCAGCAGCCCAGGGCCAACCTACGAGCAGTACTTC.

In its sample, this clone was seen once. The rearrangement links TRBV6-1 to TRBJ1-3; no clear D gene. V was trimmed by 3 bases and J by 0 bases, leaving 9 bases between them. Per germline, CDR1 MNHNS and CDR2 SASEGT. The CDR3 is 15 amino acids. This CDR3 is CASSDDGSSGNTIYF. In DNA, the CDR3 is TGTGCCAGCAGTGACGACGGAAGCTCTGGAAACACCATATATTTT.